The T cell receptor beta chain under discussion was sequenced for a study of blood T cell repertoires in COVID-19 (TCRdb year 2020). About the full investigation: Samples from collaborators originated in the United States, Italy and Spain and spanned both the acute and convalescent phases of COVID-19. The material from the prospective study consisted of cDNA or gDNA derived from T cells, B-cell-depleted T cells, or PBMCs. Where available, HLA class I and class II types were obtained from metadata supplied by the sample provider rather than from assay-based typing. The samples were drawn from the first 160 participants of the ongoing ImmuneRACE study and from under 1,500 subjects provided by 6 global collaborators. Sample metadata almost always included a de-identified subject ID, COVID-19 status, age in years and sex. The repertoires were made available in a free public database intended to serve as a resource for research on the immune response to SARS-CoV-2. Subjects who had been exposed to COVID-19, were actively infected with it, or had recovered from it provided the deeply sampled blood TCRbeta repertoires that made up the dataset. The study at large found these results: Clinical and demographic metadata were provided uncurated, with the amount varying by source and participant.

TCRbeta CDR3 regions were amplified from genomic DNA using the immunoSEQ Assay, a bias-controlled multiplex PCR. As for how the authors treated the data: Nucleated cell counts per sample were estimated from amplification of reference gene primers within the assay. To quantify the absolute abundance of each unique TCRbeta CDR3 rearrangement, sequence reads were collapsed and filtered. For each sample, productive Simpson clonality was calculated as the square root of Simpson's diversity index across productive rearrangements. TCRdb took over this immuneACCESS table, retaining in-frame rearrangements with V and J assigned. Such tables are incomplete; in checked studies, under half of the missing clones stem from an unresolved V gene, and the remainder is unexplained. V and J calls and clone size are those listed in that table; D and trimming were worked out from the DNA. The sample has about 110,000 clones on record, more than 80% of them singletons. The top ten clones comprise approximately 1% of the sample.

Each collaborating institution followed its own protocols to collect whole blood in K2EDTA tubes. Collaborator samples were shipped for TCRbeta analysis as frozen whole blood, isolated PBMCs, or DNA extracted from either sample type. Concerning this clone: Its antigen is unknown. Per-base quality was not reported, and no clone a single base away is much larger than it.

There are 17 amino acids in the CDR3, from cysteine to phenylalanine inclusive. Of all the DNA, just the CDR3 is kept, 51 bases in frame from base 1. Via the germline V gene (reference sequence), CDR1 is SGHNT and CDR2 YYREEE. Here V drops 0 bases and J drops 3 bases, and the junction holds 8 bases not matched to any gene. Source material: peripheral blood. The receptor's source is a human donor in a cohort sampled during active COVID-19. Rearrangement joined TRBV5-4 to TRBJ1-3; TRBD1 matches 8 bases in the middle. The CDR3 here reads CASSLDGQGAVGNTIYF. The DNA sequence is given as TGTGCCAGCAGCTTGGATGGTCAGGGGGCGGTTGGAAACACCATATATTTT. Supplemented by the reference TRBV5-4 and TRBJ1-3 proteins around the CDR3, the complete variable domain is ETGVTQSPTHLIKTRGQQVTLRCSSQSGHNTVSWYQQALGQGPQFIFQYYREEENGRGNFPPRFSGLQFPNYSSELNVNALELDDSALYLCASSLDGQGAVGNTIYFGEGSWLTVV.